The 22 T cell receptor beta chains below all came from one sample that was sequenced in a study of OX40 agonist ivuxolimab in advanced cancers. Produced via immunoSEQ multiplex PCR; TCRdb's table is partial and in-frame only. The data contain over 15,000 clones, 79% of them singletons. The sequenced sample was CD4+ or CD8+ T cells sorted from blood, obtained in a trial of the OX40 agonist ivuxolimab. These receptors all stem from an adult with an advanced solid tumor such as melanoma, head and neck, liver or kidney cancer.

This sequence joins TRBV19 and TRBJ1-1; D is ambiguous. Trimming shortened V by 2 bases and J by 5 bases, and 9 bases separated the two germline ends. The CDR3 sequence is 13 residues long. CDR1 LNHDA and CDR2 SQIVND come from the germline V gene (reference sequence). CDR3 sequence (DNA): TGTGCCAGTAGTATAACAGAAAAGACTGAAGCTTTCTTT. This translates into CASSITEKTEAFF.

CDR3 DNA sequence: TGTGCCAGCAGCCAAGCCCAGCTGAACAGAGACTATAATTCACCCCTCCACTTT. Protein sequence: CASSQAQLNRDYNSPLHF. The chain carries TRBV4-2 and TRBJ1-6, with D hard to call. CDR3 size: 18 residues. Deletions cut 1 base from V and 3 bases from J, with 16 bases between. Germline V gene sequence: CDR1 LGHNA, CDR2 YNFKEQ.

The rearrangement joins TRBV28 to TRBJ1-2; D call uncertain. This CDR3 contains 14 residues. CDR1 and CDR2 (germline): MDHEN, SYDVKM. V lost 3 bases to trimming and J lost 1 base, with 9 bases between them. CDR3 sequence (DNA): TGTGCCAGCAGTTTGCAGGTCTTTAACTATGGCTACACCTTC. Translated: CASSLQVFNYGYTF.

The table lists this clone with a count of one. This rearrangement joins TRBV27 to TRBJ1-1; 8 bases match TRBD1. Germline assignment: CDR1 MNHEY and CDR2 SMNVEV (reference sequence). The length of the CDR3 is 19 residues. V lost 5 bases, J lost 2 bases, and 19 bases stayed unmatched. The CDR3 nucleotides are TGTGCCAGCAGTACCCAATACGGACAGGGAGTTGGCAGTAACACTGAAGCTTTCTTT. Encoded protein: CASSTQYGQGVGSNTEAFF.

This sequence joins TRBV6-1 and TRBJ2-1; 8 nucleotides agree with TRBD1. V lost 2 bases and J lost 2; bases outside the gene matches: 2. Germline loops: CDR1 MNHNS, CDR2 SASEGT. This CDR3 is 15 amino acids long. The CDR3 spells CASSERTGPYNEQFF. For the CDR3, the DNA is TGTGCCAGCAGTGAAAGGACAGGGCCCTACAATGAGCAGTTCTTC.

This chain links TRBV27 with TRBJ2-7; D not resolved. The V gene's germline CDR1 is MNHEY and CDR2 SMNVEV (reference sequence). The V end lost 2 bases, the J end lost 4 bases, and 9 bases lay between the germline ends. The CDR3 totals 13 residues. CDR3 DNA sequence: TGTGCCAGCAGTTTAAAGGATTCGTACGAGCAGTACTTC. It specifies CASSLKDSYEQYF.

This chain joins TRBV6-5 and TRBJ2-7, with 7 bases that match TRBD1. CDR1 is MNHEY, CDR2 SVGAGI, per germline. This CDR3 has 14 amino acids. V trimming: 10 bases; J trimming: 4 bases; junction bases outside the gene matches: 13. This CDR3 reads CATSEGGYLYEQYF. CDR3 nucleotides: TGTGCCACTTCCGAAGGGGGCTATCTGTACGAGCAGTACTTC.

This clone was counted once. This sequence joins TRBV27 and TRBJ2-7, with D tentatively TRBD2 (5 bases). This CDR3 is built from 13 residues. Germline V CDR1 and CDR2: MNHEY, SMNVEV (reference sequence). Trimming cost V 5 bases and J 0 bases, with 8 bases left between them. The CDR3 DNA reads TGTGCCAGCAGTCGAGGGCCCTCCTACGAGCAGTACTTC. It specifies CASSRGPSYEQYF.

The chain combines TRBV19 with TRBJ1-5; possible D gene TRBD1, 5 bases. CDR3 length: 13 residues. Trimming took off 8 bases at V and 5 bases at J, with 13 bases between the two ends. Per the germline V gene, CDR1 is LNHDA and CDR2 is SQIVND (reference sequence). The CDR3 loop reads CASGDLLYQPQHF. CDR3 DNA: TGTGCCAGTGGGGACCTACTTTATCAGCCCCAGCATTTT.

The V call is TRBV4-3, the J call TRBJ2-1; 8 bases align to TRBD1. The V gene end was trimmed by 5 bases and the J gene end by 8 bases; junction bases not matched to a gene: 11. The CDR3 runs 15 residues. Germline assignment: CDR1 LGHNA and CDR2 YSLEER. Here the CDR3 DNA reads TGCGCCAGCAGCACTCACAGGGGGGAGGCCCATGAGCAGTTCTTC. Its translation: CASSTHRGEAHEQFF.

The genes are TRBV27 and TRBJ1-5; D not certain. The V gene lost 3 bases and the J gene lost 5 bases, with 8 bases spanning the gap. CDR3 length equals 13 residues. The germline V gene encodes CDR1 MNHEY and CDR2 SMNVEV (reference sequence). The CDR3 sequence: CASSLGLDQPQHF. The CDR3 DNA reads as TGTGCCAGCAGTTTGGGTCTGGATCAGCCCCAGCATTTT.

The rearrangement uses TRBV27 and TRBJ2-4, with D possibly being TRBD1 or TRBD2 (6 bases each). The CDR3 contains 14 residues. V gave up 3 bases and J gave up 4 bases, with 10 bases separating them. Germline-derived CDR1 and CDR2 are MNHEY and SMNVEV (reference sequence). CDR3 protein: CASSLGAGKNIQYF. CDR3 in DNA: TGTGCCAGCAGTTTGGGGGCGGGGAAAAACATTCAGTACTTC.

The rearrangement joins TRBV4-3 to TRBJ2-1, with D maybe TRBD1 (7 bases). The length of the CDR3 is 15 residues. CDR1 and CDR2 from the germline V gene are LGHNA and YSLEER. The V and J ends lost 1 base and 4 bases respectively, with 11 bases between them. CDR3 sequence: CASSQVAGGYNEQFF. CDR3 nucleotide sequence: TGCGCCAGCAGCCAAGTGGCAGGGGGGTACAATGAGCAGTTCTTC.

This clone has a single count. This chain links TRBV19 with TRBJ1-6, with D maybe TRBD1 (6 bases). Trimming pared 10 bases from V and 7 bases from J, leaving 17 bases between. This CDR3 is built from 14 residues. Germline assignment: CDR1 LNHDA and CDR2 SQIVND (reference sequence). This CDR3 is CATRIQGGNSPLHF. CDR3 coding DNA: TGTGCCACCCGAATACAGGGAGGCAATTCACCCCTCCACTTT.

CDR3: CASSQDGTSGGNEQFF. For the CDR3, the DNA is TGCGCCAGCAGCCAAGACGGGACTAGCGGGGGGAATGAGCAGTTCTTC. The chain joins TRBV4-3 to TRBJ2-1; 15 bases agree with TRBD2. Germline trimming cut 0 bases from V and 7 bases from J; bases unmatched to any gene: 1. Germline V lookup: CDR1 LGHNA, CDR2 YSLEER. There are 16 residues in the CDR3.

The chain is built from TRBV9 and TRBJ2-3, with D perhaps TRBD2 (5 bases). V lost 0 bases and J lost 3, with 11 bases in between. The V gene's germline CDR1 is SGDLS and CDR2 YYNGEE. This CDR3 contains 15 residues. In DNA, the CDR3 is TGTGCCAGCAGCGTAGACGGACGGGGAACAGATACGCAGTATTTT. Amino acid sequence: CASSVDGRGTDTQYF.

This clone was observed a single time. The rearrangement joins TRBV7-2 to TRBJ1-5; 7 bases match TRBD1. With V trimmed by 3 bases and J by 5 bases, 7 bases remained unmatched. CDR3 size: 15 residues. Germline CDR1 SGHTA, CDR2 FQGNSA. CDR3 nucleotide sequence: TGTGCCAGCAGCTTTTTCGACAGGGAGGATCAGCCCCAGCATTTT. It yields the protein CASSFFDREDQPQHF. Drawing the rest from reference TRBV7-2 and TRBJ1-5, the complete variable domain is GAGVSQSPSNKVTEKGKDVELRCDPISGHTALYWYRQSLGQGLEFLIYFQGNSAPDKSGLPSDRFSAERTGGSVSTLTIQRTQQEDSAVYLCASSFFDREDQPQHFGDGTRLSIL.

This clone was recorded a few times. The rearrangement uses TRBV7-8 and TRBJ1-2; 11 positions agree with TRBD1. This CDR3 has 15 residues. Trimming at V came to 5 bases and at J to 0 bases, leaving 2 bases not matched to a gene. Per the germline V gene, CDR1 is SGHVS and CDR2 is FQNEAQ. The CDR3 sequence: CASSPGQGANYGYTF. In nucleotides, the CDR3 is TGTGCCAGCAGCCCGGGACAGGGGGCTAACTATGGCTACACCTTC.

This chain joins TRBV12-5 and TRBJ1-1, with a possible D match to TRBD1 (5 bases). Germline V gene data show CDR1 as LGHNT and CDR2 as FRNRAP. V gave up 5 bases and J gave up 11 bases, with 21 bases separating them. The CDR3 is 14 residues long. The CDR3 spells CASGPHRDSQEAFF. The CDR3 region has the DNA TGTGCTAGTGGTCCTCATAGGGACTCCCAGGAGGCTTTCTTT.

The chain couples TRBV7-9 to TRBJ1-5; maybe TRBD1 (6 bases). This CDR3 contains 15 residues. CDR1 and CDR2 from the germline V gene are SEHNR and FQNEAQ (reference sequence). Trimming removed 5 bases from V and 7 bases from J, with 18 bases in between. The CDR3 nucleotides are TGTGCCAGCAGCGGTACAGGGTTTGACAACCAGCCCCAGCATTTT. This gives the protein CASSGTGFDNQPQHF. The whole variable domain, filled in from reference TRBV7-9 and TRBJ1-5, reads DTGVSQNPRHKITKRGQNVTFRCDPISEHNRLYWYRQTLGQGPEFLTYFQNEAQLEKSRLLSDRFSAERPKGSFSTLEIQRTEQGDSAMYLCASSGTGFDNQPQHFGDGTRLSIL.

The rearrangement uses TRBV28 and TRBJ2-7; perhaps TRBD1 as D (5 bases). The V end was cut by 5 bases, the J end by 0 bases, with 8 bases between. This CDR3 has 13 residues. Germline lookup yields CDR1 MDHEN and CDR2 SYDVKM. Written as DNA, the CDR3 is TGTGCCAGCAGTCCAGACAGCTCCTACGAGCAGTACTTC. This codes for CASSPDSSYEQYF. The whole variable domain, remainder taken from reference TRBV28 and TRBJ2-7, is DVKVTQSSRYLVKRTGEKVFLECVQDMDHENMFWYRQDPGLGLRLIYFSYDVKMKEKGDIPEGYSVSREKKERFSLILESASTNQTSMYLCASSPDSSYEQYFGPGTRLTVT.

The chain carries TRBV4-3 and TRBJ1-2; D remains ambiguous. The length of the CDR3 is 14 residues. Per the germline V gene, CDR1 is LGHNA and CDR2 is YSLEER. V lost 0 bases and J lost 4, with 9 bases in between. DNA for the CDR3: TGCGCCAGCAGCCAAGAGAGGGCCTCCTATGGCTACACCTTC. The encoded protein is CASSQERASYGYTF.